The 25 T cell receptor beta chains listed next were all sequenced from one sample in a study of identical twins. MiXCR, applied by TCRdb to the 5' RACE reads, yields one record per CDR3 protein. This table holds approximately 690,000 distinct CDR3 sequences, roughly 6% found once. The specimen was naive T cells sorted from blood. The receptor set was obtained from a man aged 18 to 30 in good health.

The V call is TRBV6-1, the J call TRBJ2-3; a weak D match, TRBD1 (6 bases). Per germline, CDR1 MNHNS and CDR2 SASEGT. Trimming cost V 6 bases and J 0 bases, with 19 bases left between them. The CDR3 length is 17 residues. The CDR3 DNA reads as TGTGCCAGCAGCGGGACATCTAAGTCCTTTAGCACAGATACGCAGTATTTT. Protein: CASSGTSKSFSTDTQYF.

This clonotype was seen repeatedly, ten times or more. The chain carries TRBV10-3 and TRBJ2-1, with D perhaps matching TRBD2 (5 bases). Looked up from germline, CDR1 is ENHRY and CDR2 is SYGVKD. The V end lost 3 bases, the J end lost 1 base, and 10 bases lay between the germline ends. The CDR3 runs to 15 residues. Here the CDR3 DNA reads TGTGCCATCAGTGACCGGAGCGGATCCTACAATGAGCAGTTCTTC. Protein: CAISDRSGSYNEQFF.

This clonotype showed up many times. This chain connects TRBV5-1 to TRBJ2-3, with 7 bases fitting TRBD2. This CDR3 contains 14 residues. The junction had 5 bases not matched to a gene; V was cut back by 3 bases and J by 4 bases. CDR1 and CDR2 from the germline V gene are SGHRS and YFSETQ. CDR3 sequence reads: CASSSVTSSDTQYF. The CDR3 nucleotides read TGCGCCAGCAGCTCTGTGACTAGCTCAGATACGCAGTATTTT.

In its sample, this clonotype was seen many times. The CDR3 DNA follows: TGCAGCGTTCGGACAACGGGGGAAAAACTGTTTTTT. It specifies CSVRTTGEKLFF. The chain links TRBV29-1 to TRBJ1-4, with TRBD1 as a possible D gene (5 bases). This CDR3 comprises 12 residues. The V end lost 5 bases, the J end lost 8 bases, and 12 bases lay between the germline ends. Germline V CDR1 and CDR2: SQVTM, ANQGSEA.

Here the CDR3 DNA reads TGCGCCAGCAGCTTGGGACACCAGTACCAAGAGACCCAGTACTTC. As protein: CASSLGHQYQETQYF. The rearrangement uses TRBV5-1 and TRBJ2-5; D unclear. In germline, CDR1 is SGHRS, CDR2 YFSETQ. The CDR3 extends over 15 amino acids. V was trimmed by 0 bases and J by 0 bases, leaving 9 bases between them.

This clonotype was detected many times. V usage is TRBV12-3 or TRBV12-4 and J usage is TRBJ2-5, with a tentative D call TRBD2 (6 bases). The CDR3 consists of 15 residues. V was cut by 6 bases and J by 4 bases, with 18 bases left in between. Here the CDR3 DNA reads TGTGCCAGCAGCCCGATTGGGACTTTAGGAGAGACCCAGTACTTC. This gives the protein CASSPIGTLGETQYF.

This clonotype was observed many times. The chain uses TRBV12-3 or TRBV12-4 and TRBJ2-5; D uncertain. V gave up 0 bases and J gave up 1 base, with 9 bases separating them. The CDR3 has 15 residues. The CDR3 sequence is CASSLAETPQETQYF. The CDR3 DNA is TGTGCCAGCAGTTTAGCGGAGACCCCCCAAGAGACCCAGTACTTC.

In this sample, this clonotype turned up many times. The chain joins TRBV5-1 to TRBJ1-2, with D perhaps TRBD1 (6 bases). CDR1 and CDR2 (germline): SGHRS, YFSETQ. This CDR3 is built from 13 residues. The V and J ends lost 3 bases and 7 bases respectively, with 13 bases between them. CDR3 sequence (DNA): TGCGCCAGCAGCTCCACAGGGTCCGGTGGCTACACCTTC. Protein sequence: CASSSTGSGGYTF. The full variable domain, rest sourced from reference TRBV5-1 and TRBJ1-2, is KAGVTQTPRYLIKTRGQQVTLSCSPISGHRSVSWYQQTPGQGLQFLFEYFSETQRNKGNFPGRFSGRQFSNSRSEMNVSTLELGDSALYLCASSSTGSGGYTFGSGTRLTVV.

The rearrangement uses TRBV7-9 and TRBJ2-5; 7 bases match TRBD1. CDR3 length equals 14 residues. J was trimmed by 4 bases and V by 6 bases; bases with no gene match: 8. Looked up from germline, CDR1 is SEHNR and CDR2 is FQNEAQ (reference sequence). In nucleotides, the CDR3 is TGTGCCAGCAGTTCTGGACAGGATCGAGAGACCCAGTACTTC. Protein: CASSSGQDRETQYF.

The CDR3: CASSLVNGPTPNEQFF. In DNA, the CDR3 is TGTGCCAGCAGTTTGGTCAATGGGCCGACCCCCAATGAGCAGTTCTTC. The chain joins TRBV28 to TRBJ2-1, with D uncertain. The CDR3 totals 16 residues. Germline lookup yields CDR1 MDHEN and CDR2 SYDVKM. Trimming removed 3 bases from V and 6 bases from J, with 18 bases in between.

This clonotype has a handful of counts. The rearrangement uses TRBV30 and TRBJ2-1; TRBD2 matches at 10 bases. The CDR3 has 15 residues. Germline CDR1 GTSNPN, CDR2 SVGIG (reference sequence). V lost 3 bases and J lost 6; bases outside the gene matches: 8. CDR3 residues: CAWSDPGLAFNEQFF. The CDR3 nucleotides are TGTGCCTGGAGCGATCCGGGACTAGCGTTCAATGAGCAGTTCTTC.

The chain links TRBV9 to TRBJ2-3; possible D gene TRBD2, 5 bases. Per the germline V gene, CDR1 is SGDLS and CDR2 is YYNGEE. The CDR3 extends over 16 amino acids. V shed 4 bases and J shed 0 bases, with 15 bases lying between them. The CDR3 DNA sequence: TGTGCCAGCAGCCCCCCAGGCGGGCAAAGCACAGATACGCAGTATTTT. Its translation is CASSPPGGQSTDTQYF. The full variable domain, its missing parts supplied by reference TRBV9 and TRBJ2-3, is DSGVTQTPKHLITATGQRVTLRCSPRSGDLSVYWYQQSLDQGLQFLIQYYNGEERAKGNILERFSAQQFPDLHSELNLSSLELGDSALYFCASSPPGGQSTDTQYFGPGTRLTVL.

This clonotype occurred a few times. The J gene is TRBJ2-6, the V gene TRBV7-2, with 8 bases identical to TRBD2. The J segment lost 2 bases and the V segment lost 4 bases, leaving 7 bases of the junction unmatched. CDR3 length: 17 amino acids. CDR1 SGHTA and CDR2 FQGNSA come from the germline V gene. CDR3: CASSSSAGVTGANVLTF. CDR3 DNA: TGTGCCAGCAGCTCATCAGCGGGAGTGACTGGGGCCAACGTCCTGACTTTC.

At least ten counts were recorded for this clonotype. The CDR3 reads CASSPSMGRDQETQYF. The CDR3 coding sequence is TGTGCCAGCAGCCCTTCTATGGGCAGGGACCAAGAGACCCAGTACTTC. The chain couples TRBV7-9 to TRBJ2-5; D is perhaps TRBD1 (5 bases). CDR3 size: 16 residues. V dropped 5 bases and J dropped 0 bases, with 16 bases sitting between them. Germline assignment: CDR1 SEHNR and CDR2 FQNEAQ (reference sequence).

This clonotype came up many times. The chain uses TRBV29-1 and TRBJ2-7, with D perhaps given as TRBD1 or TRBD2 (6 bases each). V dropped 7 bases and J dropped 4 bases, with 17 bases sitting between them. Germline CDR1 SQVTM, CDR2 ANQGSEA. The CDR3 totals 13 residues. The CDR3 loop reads CSAGGGRGYEQYF. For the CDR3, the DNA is TGCAGCGCCGGAGGGGGGCGCGGTTACGAGCAGTACTTC.

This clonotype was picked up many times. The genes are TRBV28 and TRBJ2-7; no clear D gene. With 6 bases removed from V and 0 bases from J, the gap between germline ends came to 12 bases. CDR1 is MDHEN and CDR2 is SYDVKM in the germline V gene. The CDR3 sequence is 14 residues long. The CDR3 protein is CASSPPDVSYEQYF. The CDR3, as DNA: TGTGCCAGCAGCCCCCCGGACGTCTCCTACGAGCAGTACTTC. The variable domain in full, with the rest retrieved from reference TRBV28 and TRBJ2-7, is DVKVTQSSRYLVKRTGEKVFLECVQDMDHENMFWYRQDPGLGLRLIYFSYDVKMKEKGDIPEGYSVSREKKERFSLILESASTNQTSMYLCASSPPDVSYEQYFGPGTRLTVT.

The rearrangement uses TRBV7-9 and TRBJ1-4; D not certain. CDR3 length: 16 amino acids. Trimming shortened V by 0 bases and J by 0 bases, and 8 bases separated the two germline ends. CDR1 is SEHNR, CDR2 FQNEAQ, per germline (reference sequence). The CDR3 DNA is TGTGCCAGCAGCTTAGCGTTGGGAGCAACTAATGAAAAACTGTTTTTT. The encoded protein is CASSLALGATNEKLFF. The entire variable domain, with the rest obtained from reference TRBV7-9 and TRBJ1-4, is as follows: DTGVSQNPRHKITKRGQNVTFRCDPISEHNRLYWYRQTLGQGPEFLTYFQNEAQLEKSRLLSDRFSAERPKGSFSTLEIQRTEQGDSAMYLCASSLALGATNEKLFFGSGTQLSVL.

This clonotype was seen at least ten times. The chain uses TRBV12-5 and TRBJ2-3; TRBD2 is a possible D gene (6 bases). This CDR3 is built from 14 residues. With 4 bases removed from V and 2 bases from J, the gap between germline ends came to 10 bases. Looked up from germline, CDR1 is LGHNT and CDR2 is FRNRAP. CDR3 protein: CASGSGEATDTQYF. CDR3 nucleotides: TGTGCTAGTGGTTCGGGGGAGGCCACAGATACGCAGTATTTT. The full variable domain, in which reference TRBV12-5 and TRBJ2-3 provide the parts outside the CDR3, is DARVTQTPRHKVTEMGQEVTMRCQPILGHNTVFWYRQTMMQGLELLAYFRNRAPLDDSGMPKDRFSAEMPDATLATLKIQPSEPRDSAVYFCASGSGEATDTQYFGPGTRLTVL.

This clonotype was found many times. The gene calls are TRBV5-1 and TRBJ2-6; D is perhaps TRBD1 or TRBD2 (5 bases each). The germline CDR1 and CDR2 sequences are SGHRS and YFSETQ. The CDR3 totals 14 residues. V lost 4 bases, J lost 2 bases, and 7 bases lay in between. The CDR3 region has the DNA TGCGCCAGCAGCGAGGGGCCTGGGGCCAACGTCCTGACTTTC. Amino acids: CASSEGPGANVLTF.

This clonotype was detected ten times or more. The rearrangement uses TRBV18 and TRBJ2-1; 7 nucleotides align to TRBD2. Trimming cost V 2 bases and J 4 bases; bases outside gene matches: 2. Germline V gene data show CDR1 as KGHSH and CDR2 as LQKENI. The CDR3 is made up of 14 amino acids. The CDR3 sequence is CASSPRREYNEQFF. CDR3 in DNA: TGTGCCAGCTCACCAAGGCGGGAGTACAATGAGCAGTTCTTC.

The CDR3, as DNA: TGTGCCAGCAGACCCGAGGGGGGGGCAGAGACCCAGTACTTC. Translating gives CASRPEGGAETQYF. The gene calls are TRBV28 and TRBJ2-5; a possible D gene is TRBD2 (7 bases). Trimming left V 6 bases short and J 4 bases short, with 15 bases between. CDR1 and CDR2 (germline): MDHEN, SYDVKM. The CDR3 runs 14 residues.

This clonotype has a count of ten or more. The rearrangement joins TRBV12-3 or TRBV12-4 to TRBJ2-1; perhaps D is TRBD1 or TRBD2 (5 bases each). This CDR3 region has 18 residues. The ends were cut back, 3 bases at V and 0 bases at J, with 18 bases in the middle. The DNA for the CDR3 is TGTGCCAGCAGTTTCTATGCCGGGACGACCTCCTCCTACAATGAGCAGTTCTTC. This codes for CASSFYAGTTSSYNEQFF.

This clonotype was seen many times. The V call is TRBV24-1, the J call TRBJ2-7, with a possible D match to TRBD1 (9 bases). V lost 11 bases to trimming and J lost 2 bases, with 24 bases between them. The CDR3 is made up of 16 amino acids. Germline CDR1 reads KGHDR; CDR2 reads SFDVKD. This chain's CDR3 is CASGQGQERETYEQYV. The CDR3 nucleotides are TGTGCCAGCGGACAGGGGCAGGAGCGGGAGACCTACGAGCAGTACGTC.

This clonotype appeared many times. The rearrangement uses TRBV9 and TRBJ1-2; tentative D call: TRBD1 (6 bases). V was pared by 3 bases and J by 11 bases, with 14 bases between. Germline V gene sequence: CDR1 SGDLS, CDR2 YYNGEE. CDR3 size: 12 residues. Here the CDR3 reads CASSEGDRTYTF. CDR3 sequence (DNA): TGTGCCAGCAGCGAGGGCGACAGGACGTACACCTTC.

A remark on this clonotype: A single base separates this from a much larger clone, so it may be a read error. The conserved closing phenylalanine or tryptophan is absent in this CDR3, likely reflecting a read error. This chain's CDR3 is CATSDVGLSSGANVLTC. The CDR3 DNA reads as TGTGCCACCAGTGACGTGGGACTCAGCTCTGGGGCCAACGTCCTGACTTGC. The chain combines TRBV24-1 with TRBJ2-6, with D possibly TRBD2 on 6 matching bases. Germline-derived CDR1 and CDR2 are KGHDR and SFDVKD. The CDR3 runs to 17 residues. Trimming stripped 4 bases from V and 0 bases from J, with 12 bases between.